This TCR beta chain was sequenced for a study of vaccination and CD4 T cells after COVID-19. Looking at the study overall: The cells in question were stimulated using overlapping spike peptides derived from SARS-CoV-2, HCoV-NL63, HCoV-OC43 and HCoV-229E. Study-level points and caveats: Median 86.3% of reactive clones detected in convalescent patients emerged only post-vaccination.

Judged by abundance, this clonotype is medium-sized. Its antigen is currently unknown. Treatment reported: approximately 9-day PBMC culture with coronavirus spike peptide pools or control peptides (ViraFEST assay). Dates of PCR positivity, March to December 2020, preceded the US Alpha, Beta and Delta variants. The Oncomine TCR Beta short-read assay was applied to DNA of cultured CD4+ T cells. CD4+ T cells were cultured, and genomic DNA was extracted from them. MiXCR, run by TCRdb on the PCR reads, gives a single entry per CDR3 protein. The repertoire includes around 15,000 distinct CDR3 sequences, roughly 40% of them detected once, and 3% to 4.5% sits in the top ten. The sample comprised CD4+ T cells from blood, cultured in vitro. This TCR was recovered from a human donor who had recovered from COVID-19.

The chain's CDR3 is CSARTPGGMYEQYF. The CDR3 DNA follows: TGCAGTGCTAGGACCCCAGGCGGGATGTACGAGCAGTACTTC. J is TRBJ2-7 and V is TRBV20-1; D is perhaps TRBD2 (6 bases). Germline CDR1 and CDR2: DFQATT and SNEGSKA (reference sequence). Trimming removed 3 bases from V and 4 bases from J, with 16 bases in between. This CDR3 has 14 residues.